A single sample gave rise to the 32 T cell receptor beta chains below, sequenced in a study of CD8+CD57+ T cells in acquired aplastic anemia. Before being chosen for sequencing, patients had shown CD8+CD57+ cell expansion by flow cytometry. Both TCR beta VDJ combination and CDR3 sequence profiling were carried out. Genomic DNA was the template for this profiling. In TCRdb, the reads were re-called with MiXCR into one record per CDR3 protein. This sample has roughly 260,000 distinct CDR3 sequences, with approximately 45% found just once. Material: sorted CD4+, CD8+, or CD8+CD57+ T cells (not recorded which) from PBMCs. The receptors were sampled from a human donor with aplastic anemia.

The rearrangement links TRBV10-3 to TRBJ2-5, with 8 bases identical to TRBD1. The CDR3 has 16 residues. Looked up from germline, CDR1 is ENHRY and CDR2 is SYGVKD. The V segment lost 6 bases and the J segment 5 bases; nucleotides outside the gene matches: 14. Written as DNA, the CDR3 is TGTGCCATCAGCCCCGCGAGACAGGGGAATGCCGAGACCCAGTACTTC. The encoded protein is CAISPARQGNAETQYF.

The chain combines TRBV7-9 with TRBJ1-4; 9 bases agree with TRBD1. Per the germline V gene, CDR1 is SEHNR and CDR2 is FQNEAQ (reference sequence). The CDR3 has 16 residues. V was pared by 1 base and J by 8 bases, with 8 bases of the junction left unmatched. The CDR3 spells CASSLDSGQGREKLFF. The DNA of the CDR3 is TGTGCCAGCAGCTTAGATTCCGGACAGGGGAGGGAAAAACTGTTTTTT.

The chain combines TRBV19 with TRBJ1-2; 7 nucleotides match TRBD1. The trim removed 5 bases at V and 6 bases at J, leaving 9 bases unmatched. The germline V gene has CDR1 LNHDA and CDR2 SQIVND (reference sequence). CDR3 size: 14 residues. DNA of the CDR3: TGTGCCAGTAGTTCCCGACAGGGAATCGATGGCTACACCTTC. The encoded protein is CASSSRQGIDGYTF.

This clonotype was seen ten or more times. J is TRBJ2-1 and V is TRBV6-1; D is uncertain. The CDR3 length is 13 residues. Germline V lookup: CDR1 MNHNS, CDR2 SASEGT. Trimming pared 2 bases from V and 7 bases from J, leaving 9 bases between. CDR3 nucleotide sequence: TGTGCCAGCAGTGAATGGTCAGAGAATGAGCAGTTCTTC. Its protein product is CASSEWSENEQFF.

In this sample, this clonotype turned up many times. The chain is built from TRBV20-1 and TRBJ2-5; D tentatively fits TRBD1 or TRBD2 (6 bases each). Between the trimmed V and J ends, which lost 1 base and 3 bases, there was a span of 9 bases. This CDR3 has 13 amino acids. Per the germline V gene, CDR1 is DFQATT and CDR2 is SNEGSKA (reference sequence). CDR3 amino acids: CSARGGAKETQYF. The CDR3 DNA reads as TGCAGTGCTAGAGGGGGGGCCAAAGAGACCCAGTACTTC.

This clonotype was counted ten times or more. This chain joins TRBV14 and TRBJ2-7, with 7 bases that match TRBD2. Germline V gene sequence: CDR1 SGHDN, CDR2 FVKESK. This CDR3 contains 14 residues. Trimming removed 0 bases from V and 3 bases from J; junction bases left unmatched: 2. The CDR3 DNA sequence: TGTGCCAGCAGCCAAGAAGGGGACTACTACGAGCAGTACTTC. It is translated as CASSQEGDYYEQYF.

This clonotype was picked up a small number of times. The rearrangement uses TRBV6-1 and TRBJ2-7; 8 nucleotides align to TRBD1. CDR1 is MNHNS, CDR2 SASEGT, per germline. The CDR3 runs to 12 residues. V lost 11 bases, J lost 5 bases, and 8 bases stayed unmatched. The CDR3 region has the DNA TGTGCCTCGACTTCAGGGGGCAACGAGCAGTACTTC. Translation gives CASTSGGNEQYF.

As regards this clonotype: One end of the junction does not line up with germline, which may come from a read error. V and J are TRBV28 and TRBJ1-6, with D tentatively TRBD1 (5 bases). In germline, CDR1 is MDHEN, CDR2 SYDVKM. The CDR3 covers 14 residues. The DNA for the CDR3 is TGTGCCGGCAGTTACAGGACGGTTAATTCACCCCTCCACTTT. Amino acids: CAGSYRTVNSPLHF. The variable domain in full, with the rest retrieved from reference TRBV28 and TRBJ1-6, is DVKVTQSSRYLVKRTGEKVFLECVQDMDHENMFWYRQDPGLGLRLIYFSYDVKMKEKGDIPEGYSVSREKKERFSLILESASTNQTSMYLCAGSYRTVNSPLHFGNGTRLTVT.

The chain couples TRBV15 to TRBJ2-7, with 7 positions matching TRBD1. V was clipped by 4 bases and J by 0 bases; unmatched bases: 6. Germline loops: CDR1 LNHNV, CDR2 YYDKDF (reference sequence). The CDR3 is 15 amino acids. The DNA of the CDR3 is TGTGCCACCAGCATAGCCCGGGACAGCTCCTACGAGCAGTACTTC. Its translation: CATSIARDSSYEQYF.

In this sample, this clonotype turned up many times. The chain couples TRBV4-1 to TRBJ2-5; 10 bases agree with TRBD2. CDR3 length equals 16 residues. V shed 0 bases and J 5 bases; nucleotides not matched to a gene: 6. Germline CDR1 is MGHRA and CDR2 is YSYEKL. CDR3 DNA sequence: TGCGCCAGCAGCCAAGAATCCCTAGCGGGAGATGAGACCCAGTACTTC. Its translation is CASSQESLAGDETQYF.

There are many counts of this clonotype. The chain has TRBV20-1 and TRBJ2-7; 7 nucleotides agree with TRBD2. The germline gives CDR1 DFQATT, CDR2 SNEGSKA (reference sequence). CDR3 length: 19 residues. The trim removed 0 bases at V and 4 bases at J, leaving 21 bases unmatched. DNA for the CDR3: TGCAGTGCTAGAGAGTTAGGCCGTTCCCTAGCGGACGACAAATACGAGCAGTACTTC. Translated: CSARELGRSLADDKYEQYF.

The chain recombines TRBV14 with TRBJ1-6, with no clear D. V was trimmed by 4 bases and J by 9 bases, leaving 10 bases between them. Germline assignment: CDR1 SGHDN and CDR2 FVKESK. The CDR3 extends over 13 amino acids. The CDR3 reads CASSPQAVSPLHF. The CDR3 DNA reads as TGTGCCAGCAGCCCCCAAGCCGTTTCACCCCTCCACTTT. Full variable domain (missing parts from reference TRBV14 and TRBJ1-6): EAGVTQFPSHSVIEKGQTVTLRCDPISGHDNLYWYRRVMGKEIKFLLHFVKESKQDESGMPNNRFLAERTGGTYSTLKVQPAELEDSGVYFCASSPQAVSPLHFGNGTRLTVT.

In its sample, this clonotype was seen once. The rearrangement joins TRBV13 to TRBJ1-1; D not certain. V was clipped by 4 bases and J by 1 base, with 13 bases between them. Germline V lookup: CDR1 PRHDT, CDR2 FYEKMQ (reference sequence). This CDR3 contains 15 residues. The CDR3 DNA is TGTGCCAGCAGCTCGACCGGAGGGAGGAACACTGAAGCTTTCTTT. Translating gives CASSSTGGRNTEAFF.

The J gene is TRBJ2-3, the V gene TRBV7-3; no clear D. Germline loops: CDR1 SGHTA, CDR2 FQGTGA. The ends were cut back, 5 bases at V and 8 bases at J, with 14 bases in the middle. The CDR3 sequence is 13 residues long. This chain's CDR3 is CASSPDRVRTQYF. The CDR3 region has the DNA TGTGCCAGCAGCCCCGACCGGGTACGTACGCAGTATTTT. Variable domain in full (rest from reference TRBV7-3 and TRBJ2-3): GAGVSQTPSNKVTEKGKYVELRCDPISGHTALYWYRQSLGQGPEFLIYFQGTGAADDSGLPNDRFFAVRPEGSVSTLKIQRTERGDSAVYLCASSPDRVRTQYFGPGTRLTVL.

V is TRBV6-4 and J is TRBJ1-6; the D gene is possibly TRBD1 (6 bases). The germline CDR1 and CDR2 sequences are MRHNA and SNTAGT. Trimming took 2 bases from V and 9 from J, leaving 23 bases between them. This CDR3 spans 18 amino acids. The CDR3 region has the DNA TGTGCCAGCAGTGACGGCAGGGGCTCTGGGGAAGGAAGTTCACCCCTCCACTTT. Protein: CASSDGRGSGEGSSPLHF.

This clonotype was detected only a few times. The chain couples TRBV19 to TRBJ2-1; TRBD2 aligns across 7 bases. Germline trimming cut 10 bases from V and 10 bases from J; bases unmatched to any gene: 13. CDR3 size: 13 residues. Per the germline V gene, CDR1 is LNHDA and CDR2 is SQIVND (reference sequence). The CDR3 DNA reads TGTGCCACTGAGACCGTAGCGGGCCCCGAGCAGTTCTTC. It translates to CATETVAGPEQFF.

This chain connects TRBV15 to TRBJ1-5, with 9 bases aligning to TRBD1. Germline V gives CDR1 LNHNV, CDR2 YYDKDF (reference sequence). This CDR3 has 16 residues. V shed 3 bases, J shed 3 bases, and the junction held 6 bases outside the gene matches. The CDR3 protein is CATSSRQGGPNQPQHF. The CDR3 DNA follows: TGTGCCACCAGCAGCAGACAGGGGGGGCCCAATCAGCCCCAGCATTTT.

V and J are TRBV7-3 and TRBJ2-2; D is unresolved. The CDR3 length is 13 residues. Germline CDR1 reads SGHTA; CDR2 reads FQGTGA. Trimming left V 11 bases short and J 3 bases short, with 13 bases between. CDR3 in DNA: TGTGCCGAACATGGGGTGCACACCGGGGAGCTGTTTTTT. The encoded protein is CAEHGVHTGELFF.

This chain uses TRBV3-1 with TRBJ1-2, with unresolved D. Trimming cost V 4 bases and J 7 bases, with 22 bases left between them. The germline gives CDR1 LGHDT, CDR2 YNNKEL (reference sequence). The CDR3 is 16 amino acids. The CDR3 reads CASSPVSEVIFSGYTF. CDR3 DNA sequence: TGTGCCAGCAGCCCAGTCTCGGAAGTCATCTTCTCTGGCTACACCTTC.

This clonotype has a count of ten or more. The chain joins TRBV30 to TRBJ1-6; D may be TRBD1 (6 bases). Germline V lookup: CDR1 GTSNPN, CDR2 SVGIG (reference sequence). There are 14 residues in the CDR3. The V end was cut by 2 bases, the J end by 7 bases, with 12 bases between. The CDR3 sequence: CAWSTGQRNSPLHF. The CDR3 DNA sequence: TGTGCCTGGAGTACTGGACAGAGAAATTCACCCCTCCACTTT.

About this clonotype itself: At one boundary the junction diverges from the germline segment, which might be a read error. This rearrangement joins TRBV4-2 to TRBJ2-5; D is ambiguous. Germline V CDR1 and CDR2: LGHNA, YNFKEQ. There are 14 residues in the CDR3. CDR3 region: CASSQDRNQEAQYF. The CDR3 DNA is TGTGCCAGCAGCCAAGACAGAAACCAAGAGGCCCAGTACTTC.

With regard to this clonotype: At one boundary the junction diverges from the germline segment, which might be a read error. The J gene is TRBJ2-2, the V gene TRBV6-5; 9 bases line up with TRBD1. This CDR3 is 11 amino acids long. Germline loops: CDR1 MNHEY, CDR2 SVGAGI. CDR3 region: CASSRTGDLFF. The DNA for the CDR3 is TGTGCCAGCAGTCGGACAGGGGATCTGTTTTTT.

This clonotype was detected many times. This rearrangement joins TRBV27 to TRBJ1-1, with TRBD1 as a possible D gene (5 bases). Germline CDR1 MNHEY, CDR2 SMNVEV (reference sequence). V lost 5 bases, J lost 1 base, and 17 bases lay in between. This CDR3 comprises 16 residues. CDR3 DNA: TGTGCCAGCAGTGACTTGGCGGGTGGGGGGAACACTGAAGCTTTCTTT. Amino acid sequence: CASSDLAGGGNTEAFF.

This clonotype has a count of ten or more. The chain is built from TRBV4-3 and TRBJ1-5; possible D gene TRBD1, 5 bases. The CDR3 extends over 16 amino acids. V shed 4 bases and J shed 0 bases, with 13 bases lying between them. Germline V gives CDR1 LGHNA, CDR2 YSLEER. This CDR3 is CASSPEGEGSNQPQHF. DNA for the CDR3: TGCGCCAGCAGCCCTGAAGGGGAAGGTAGCAATCAGCCCCAGCATTTT.

The chain couples TRBV19 to TRBJ1-2, with D tentatively TRBD1 (5 bases). V lost 7 bases to trimming and J lost 4 bases, with 13 bases between them. The CDR3 is 13 residues long. The germline gives CDR1 LNHDA, CDR2 SQIVND (reference sequence). CDR3 amino acids: CASTETEAYGYTF. CDR3 nucleotides: TGTGCCAGTACCGAGACAGAGGCCTATGGCTACACCTTC.

Worth noting for this clonotype: At one end the junction does not follow the germline gene, possibly because of a read error. V and J are TRBV24-1 and TRBJ2-1; 7 positions match TRBD1. CDR3 length equals 18 residues. Germline V gene sequence: CDR1 KGHDR, CDR2 SFDVKD. The CDR3 spells CASSSKGRDRGSYNEQFF. The CDR3, as DNA: TGTGCCAGCAGTTCAAAAGGACGGGACAGAGGCTCCTACAATGAGCAGTTCTTC.

This chain connects TRBV9 to TRBJ1-5; no clear D. Germline V CDR1 and CDR2: SGDLS, YYNGEE. Trimming stripped 0 bases from V and 7 bases from J, with 5 bases between. This CDR3 region has 12 residues. The CDR3 nucleotides are TGTGCCAGCAGCGTAGCTCACCAGCCCCAGCATTTT. Its translation: CASSVAHQPQHF.

The rearrangement uses TRBV6-1 and TRBJ2-7; D assignment may be TRBD1 or TRBD2 (5 bases each). The germline V gene encodes CDR1 MNHNS and CDR2 SASEGT. V was pared by 4 bases and J by 2 bases, with 18 bases between. The CDR3 has 16 amino acids. CDR3 residues: CASSGLGPFSAYEQYF. DNA of the CDR3: TGTGCCAGCAGTGGCCTGGGACCTTTCTCCGCCTACGAGCAGTACTTC.

The rearrangement links TRBV30 to TRBJ1-1; 8 bases agree with TRBD1. Trimming took 2 bases from V and 4 from J; bases not matched to a gene: 3. Looked up from germline, CDR1 is GTSNPN and CDR2 is SVGIG (reference sequence). CDR3 size: 13 residues. In DNA, the CDR3 is TGTGCCTGGAGTCTGGACAGGGTCACTGAAGCTTTCTTT. It is translated as CAWSLDRVTEAFF.

A remark on this clonotype: A junction boundary mismatches the germline segment, possibly from a read error. This chain's CDR3 is CASNPGGRSFSEEAQYF. The CDR3, as DNA: TGTGCCAGTAACCCGGGAGGGCGCTCCTTTTCCGAAGAGGCCCAGTACTTC. The chain recombines TRBV9 with TRBJ2-5; 8 positions agree with TRBD2. The CDR3 is 17 amino acids. In germline, CDR1 is SGDLS, CDR2 YYNGEE.

This clonotype has at least ten counts. The gene calls are TRBV7-9 and TRBJ1-1; D remains ambiguous. V was cut by 6 bases and J by 5 bases, with 10 bases left in between. This CDR3 has 12 residues. Germline V gene data show CDR1 as SEHNR and CDR2 as FQNEAQ (reference sequence). CDR3 region: CASREANTEAFF. The CDR3 DNA reads as TGTGCCAGCAGGGAGGCAAATACTGAAGCTTTCTTT.

The chain is built from TRBV15 and TRBJ1-2; tentatively, D is TRBD1 (5 bases). Trimming shortened V by 1 base and J by 7 bases, and 16 bases separated the two germline ends. CDR3 length equals 15 residues. CDR1 is LNHNV, CDR2 YYDKDF, per germline (reference sequence). CDR3 in amino acids: CATSRGGVGLGGYTF. The CDR3 DNA follows: TGTGCCACCAGCAGAGGGGGGGTAGGGCTCGGTGGCTACACCTTC. The full variable domain, with the rest looked up from reference TRBV15 and TRBJ1-2, is DAMVIQNPRYQVTQFGKPVTLSCSQTLNHNVMYWYQQKSSQAPKLLFHYYDKDFNNEADTPDNFQSRRPNTSFCFLDIRSPGLGDTAMYLCATSRGGVGLGGYTFGSGTRLTVV.